The entry below describes one TCR beta chain. No antigen is known for it. This CDR3 spans 16 amino acids. Trimming removed 3 bases from V and 1 base from J, with 18 bases in between. CDR1 is DFQATT and CDR2 is SNEGSKA in the germline V gene (reference sequence). The source of the sample is a study of response to subunit inactivated influenza vaccine. TCRdb re-derived calls from the RT-PCR reads in MiXCR, one entry per CDR3 protein. The sample has around 490,000 distinct CDR3 sequences, around 8% seen once. Study results and caveats: It was suggested by the authors that few new T cells are recruited by each seasonal influenza vaccination.

Specimen: PBMCs from blood, collected less than 30 months after vaccination. The chain recombines TRBV20-1 with TRBJ1-1; D is unclear. The TCR was taken from a man aged 45-69 years who received an inactivated influenza vaccine. The CDR3 protein is CSASESPGSQNTEAFF. DNA for the CDR3: TGCAGTGCTAGCGAGAGCCCCGGCTCACAGAACACTGAAGCTTTCTTT.